One and the same sample provided the 29 T cell receptor beta chains below, sequenced in a study of blood T cells in healthy people across ages (dated by TCRdb to between 2014 and 2017). Libraries were constructed by 5' RACE. Sequencer: Illumina HiSeq 2500. The second PCR ran for about 6 to 12 cycles and used a J-beta primer mix along with a sample-barcoded 5' primer. TCRdb reanalyzed the raw reads on its own, using fastp at Q25 for trimming and MiXCR for clone calling, and kept in-frame beta chains. One record per CDR3 amino acid sequence lists the most common genes and DNA. The table for this sample lists roughly 570,000 distinct CDR3 sequences; roughly 28% of them were counted only once. The ten largest clones represent less than 20% of the sample. Sequencing was performed on blood. The receptors shown here come from a woman in her 70s in good health.

This clonotype was picked up a small number of times. The rearrangement uses TRBV4-1 and TRBJ2-5, with 9 positions matching TRBD2. The last part of the DNA fits TRBJ2-7 better; the J call may be wrong. The CDR3 is 15 amino acids. The germline CDR1 and CDR2 sequences are MGHRA and YSYEKL. CDR3 sequence (DNA): TGCGCCAGCAGCCAACTAGCGGGGCTATCGGACGAGCAGTACTTC. Its protein is CASSQLAGLSDEQYF.

This clonotype was observed a few times. V and J are TRBV20-1 and TRBJ1-4; 9 positions match TRBD1. CDR1 is DFQATT and CDR2 is SNEGSKA in the germline V gene (reference sequence). V lost 4 bases, J lost 7 bases, and 7 bases stayed unmatched. This CDR3 has 14 amino acids. The CDR3 nucleotides are TGCAGTGCTATATCCGGGACAGGGAGTGAAAAACTGTTTTTT. It translates to CSAISGTGSEKLFF.

V is TRBV7-8 and J is TRBJ2-3, with 11 bases that match TRBD2. This CDR3 is 14 amino acids long. Germline V lookup: CDR1 SGHVS, CDR2 FQNEAQ. The CDR3 here is CTNSLLAGVSPWYF. CDR3 bases: TGTACCAACAGCCTACTAGCGGGGGTTTCTCCTTGGTATTTT.

This clonotype occurred many times. The V call is TRBV12-5, the J call TRBJ2-3, with unresolved D. This CDR3 is 11 amino acids long. Between the trimmed V and J ends, which lost 4 bases and 2 bases, there was a span of 1 base. Germline CDR1 LGHNT, CDR2 FRNRAP. The CDR3 sequence is CASGSTDTQYF. CDR3 DNA: TGTGCTAGTGGTTCCACAGATACGCAGTATTTT.

This sequence joins TRBV7-2 and TRBJ1-2; tentatively, D is TRBD1 (5 bases). This CDR3 region has 14 residues. Trimming took 4 bases from V and 3 from J, leaving 12 bases between them. Germline V gene data show CDR1 as SGHTA and CDR2 as FQGNSA. The CDR3: CASSSRGDHYGYTF. CDR3 DNA: TGTGCCAGCAGCTCCCGGGGGGACCACTATGGCTACACCTTC.

V usage is TRBV5-1 and J usage is TRBJ2-1; D not resolved. V lost 2 bases, J lost 12 bases, and 12 bases lay in between. CDR3 length: 12 residues. Germline V CDR1 and CDR2: SGHRS, YFSETQ. The CDR3 loop is CASSFNGQMQFF. Here the CDR3 DNA reads TGCGCCAGCAGCTTTAATGGGCAGATGCAGTTCTTC. Using reference TRBV5-1 and TRBJ2-1 for the parts outside the CDR3, the full variable domain is KAGVTQTPRYLIKTRGQQVTLSCSPISGHRSVSWYQQTPGQGLQFLFEYFSETQRNKGNFPGRFSGRQFSNSRSEMNVSTLELGDSALYLCASSFNGQMQFFGPGTRLTVL.

The rearrangement joins TRBV10-2 to TRBJ1-2; a weak D match, TRBD1 (5 bases). This CDR3 has 16 residues. The V gene's germline CDR1 is WSHSY and CDR2 SAAADI. Trimming left V 5 bases short and J 2 bases short, with 18 bases between. CDR3 nucleotides: TGCGCCAGCAGTCAAGGCTGGCAGGGCTCCAACTATGGCTACACCTTC. This translates into CASSQGWQGSNYGYTF.

On this clonotype: A junction boundary mismatches the germline segment, possibly from a read error. V and J are TRBV7-2 and TRBJ2-3; 11 bases map to TRBD2. Germline V gives CDR1 SGHTA, CDR2 FQGNSA. The CDR3 is made up of 14 amino acids. CDR3 in amino acids: CASSRSGGAESPNF. DNA of the CDR3: TGTGCCAGCAGCCGTAGCGGGGGGGCCGAGAGTCCAAACTTT.

V gene TRBV6-1 combines with J gene TRBJ2-5; tentatively, D is TRBD2 (6 bases). Germline-derived CDR1 and CDR2 are MNHNS and SASEGT. The CDR3 spans 15 residues. V was trimmed by 6 bases and J by 3 bases, leaving 17 bases between them. The CDR3 spells CASRIRTSGEETQYF. The CDR3 nucleotides read TGTGCCAGCAGAATACGGACATCGGGGGAAGAGACCCAGTACTTC.

The chain has TRBV7-2 and TRBJ2-7; perhaps TRBD1 as D (5 bases). The V gene lost 3 bases and the J gene lost 2 bases, with 8 bases spanning the gap. The CDR3 extends over 13 amino acids. From germline, CDR1 is SGHTA and CDR2 FQGNSA. CDR3 in DNA: TGTGCCAGCAGCTTGGGGCGGACCTACGAGCAGTACGTC. This codes for CASSLGRTYEQYV.

Comments on this clonotype: Mismatch with germline at one junction end may stem from a read error. V gene TRBV9 combines with J gene TRBJ2-6, with 7 positions matching TRBD2. In germline, CDR1 is SGDLS, CDR2 YYNGEE. The CDR3 is made up of 19 amino acids. The CDR3 DNA reads as TGTGCCGGCAGCGTGTCGAGCGGGGCTTTCTTCTCTGGGGCCAACGTCCTGACTTTC. It encodes CAGSVSSGAFFSGANVLTF.

V is TRBV7-2 and J is TRBJ2-2; D might be TRBD1 (6 bases). Germline assignment: CDR1 SGHTA and CDR2 FQGNSA. V was trimmed by 5 bases and J by 5 bases, leaving 18 bases between them. The CDR3 extends over 16 amino acids. The CDR3 region is CASSQRRGGNTGELFF. The CDR3 DNA follows: TGTGCCAGCAGCCAGAGACGTGGGGGCAATACCGGGGAGCTGTTTTTT.

To note about this clonotype: Since no conserved phenylalanine or tryptophan closes the CDR3, a read error is the likely cause. No DNA is shown, since the ends of the CDR3 on it are uncertain; the CDR3 is the one TCRdb lists. The chain couples TRBV29-1 to TRBJ2-3; the table gives TRBD1 as D, unverified against the DNA. The CDR3 is 12 amino acids in total, end residues counted. Germline V gene data show CDR1 as SQVTM and CDR2 as ANQGSEA. The CDR3: CSVEYRQGTISL.

The genes are TRBV7-2 and TRBJ2-5, with 7 positions matching TRBD1. The last part of the DNA fits TRBJ2-1 better; the J call may be wrong. The CDR3 extends over 16 amino acids. Germline V gives CDR1 SGHTA, CDR2 FQGNSA. CDR3 region: CASSLAVAGGYNEQFF. The CDR3 DNA follows: TGTGCCAGCAGCTTAGCGGTGGCAGGGGGCTACAATGAGCAGTTCTTC.

Only a few counts were recorded for this clonotype. V and J are TRBV29-1 and TRBJ1-2; D not resolved. The CDR3 is made up of 12 amino acids. Between the trimmed V and J ends, which lost 4 bases and 5 bases, there was a span of 11 bases. In germline, CDR1 is SQVTM, CDR2 ANQGSEA. CDR3 coding DNA: TGCAGCGTTGCTGACGGAGTTTATGGCTACACCTTC. This sequence encodes CSVADGVYGYTF.

This clonotype was detected a few times. The J gene is TRBJ2-2, the V gene TRBV6-2 or TRBV6-3; unclear D gene. The germline V gene has CDR1 MNHEY and CDR2 SVGEGT. The CDR3 consists of 16 residues. The V gene lost 4 bases and the J gene lost 0 bases, with 12 bases spanning the gap. The CDR3 spells CASSSLGRANTGELFF. The CDR3, as DNA: TGTGCCAGCAGTTCCCTAGGACGCGCGAACACCGGGGAGCTGTTTTTT.

This chain links TRBV6-5 with TRBJ2-7; the match to TRBD2 covers 13 bases. CDR3 size: 15 residues. Germline V CDR1 and CDR2: MNHEY, SVGAGI. V shed 5 bases and J 4 bases; nucleotides not matched to a gene: 5. As DNA, the CDR3 is TGTGCCAGCAGTCATACTAGCGGGGGGGCGTACGAGCAGTACTTC. The encoded protein is CASSHTSGGAYEQYF.

This CDR3 reads CASSPQRGVRDTQYF. Written as DNA, the CDR3 is TGTGCCAGCTCACCGCAACGGGGGGTCCGTGATACGCAGTATTTT. This chain uses TRBV18 with TRBJ2-3; 7 bases line up with TRBD2. The junction had 9 bases not matched to a gene; V was cut back by 3 bases and J by 6 bases. CDR1 KGHSH and CDR2 LQKENI come from the germline V gene. The CDR3 is made up of 15 amino acids.

V usage is TRBV6-6 and J usage is TRBJ2-5; 11 bases fit TRBD2. The CDR3 length is 14 residues. V lost 8 bases and J lost 5; bases outside the gene matches: 7. From germline, CDR1 is MNHNY and CDR2 SVGAGI (reference sequence). The DNA for the CDR3 is TGTGCCAGCGGACGTTCTAGCGGGGGGGAGACCCAGTACTTC. It specifies CASGRSSGGETQYF.

This clonotype has a handful of counts. V usage is TRBV7-2 and J usage is TRBJ1-2; TRBD1 agrees at 8 bases. The junction had 11 bases not matched to a gene; V was cut back by 2 bases and J by 6 bases. This CDR3 has 16 residues. CDR1 and CDR2 (germline): SGHTA, FQGNSA. The CDR3 here is CASSLLPAGQDDGYTF. CDR3 in DNA: TGTGCCAGCAGCTTACTTCCAGCGGGACAGGATGATGGCTACACCTTC.

This chain links TRBV5-7 with TRBJ2-7; perhaps D is TRBD1 or TRBD2 (5 bases each). TRBV5-7 is noted as an ORF with a role that remains uncertain. V lost 3 bases, J lost 0 bases, and 10 bases lay in between. The CDR3 has 14 residues. CDR3 residues: CASSWDVSSYEQYF. The CDR3 DNA reads TGTGCCAGCAGCTGGGACGTGAGCTCCTACGAGCAGTACTTC.

This clonotype appeared a single time. This chain uses TRBV7-2 with TRBJ2-3, with D uncertain. The CDR3 runs to 12 residues. Germline CDR1 SGHTA, CDR2 FQGNSA. V gave up 5 bases and J gave up 10 bases, with 13 bases separating them. CDR3 protein: CASSPLLTSQYF. CDR3 DNA sequence: TGTGCCAGCAGCCCCCTATTGACTTCGCAGTATTTT.

The rearrangement uses TRBV6-5 and TRBJ1-2, with 7 bases identical to TRBD1. CDR1 and CDR2 from the germline V gene are MNHEY and SVGAGI. V shed 2 bases and J 6 bases; nucleotides not matched to a gene: 12. The CDR3 has 16 amino acids. This CDR3 is CASSYGQAGLWDGYTF. The CDR3 coding sequence is TGTGCCAGCAGTTACGGACAGGCCGGCCTTTGGGATGGCTACACCTTC.

This clonotype was counted a few times. The chain employs TRBV10-3 and TRBJ2-6, with D uncertain. Looked up from germline, CDR1 is ENHRY and CDR2 is SYGVKD. Between the trimmed V and J ends, which lost 2 bases and 3 bases, there was a span of 8 bases. CDR3 length equals 15 residues. The CDR3 DNA reads TGTGCCATCAGTGAGAAAGGGATTGGGGCCAACGTCCTGACTTTC. This codes for CAISEKGIGANVLTF.

The chain employs TRBV28 and TRBJ2-7; D gene unclear. Germline CDR1 and CDR2: MDHEN and SYDVKM. This CDR3 has 12 amino acids. V was cut by 5 bases and J by 1 base, with 6 bases left in between. The CDR3: CASSKGSYEQYF. The CDR3 bases are TGTGCCAGCAGTAAGGGTTCCTACGAGCAGTACTTC.

This clonotype was counted only a few times. The chain joins TRBV6-5 to TRBJ1-2, with 9 bases lining up with TRBD1. The V gene's germline CDR1 is MNHEY and CDR2 SVGAGI. J gave up 5 bases and V 6 bases, and 7 bases lay outside the gene matches. This CDR3 has 14 residues. The CDR3, as DNA: TGTGCCAGCAGGGGACTCGACAGGGGGTATGGCTACACCTTC. Translation: CASRGLDRGYGYTF.

This chain links TRBV29-1 with TRBJ1-1; the D gene is possibly TRBD1 (5 bases). The length of the CDR3 is 12 residues. Germline-derived CDR1 and CDR2 are SQVTM and ANQGSEA. V shed 6 bases and J shed 3 bases, with 11 bases lying between them. CDR3 nucleotide sequence: TGCAGCGTCGAGGGGTGGTACACTGAAGCTTTCTTT. This sequence encodes CSVEGWYTEAFF.

The chain employs TRBV12-3 or TRBV12-4 and TRBJ2-3, with TRBD2 matching 9 bases. The CDR3 loop spans 14 amino acids. J gave up 5 bases and V 4 bases, and 4 bases lay outside the gene matches. The CDR3 bases are TGTGCCAGCAGTTCCTTAGCGGGAGAAGATACGCAGTATTTT. Translation: CASSSLAGEDTQYF.

This clonotype was observed a handful of times. CDR3 protein: CSAPQSGRANGYTF. The CDR3 DNA is TGCAGTGCACCCCAAAGTGGGCGGGCAAACGGCTACACCTTC. The chain combines TRBV20-1 with TRBJ1-2; no reliable D call. Germline-derived CDR1 and CDR2 are DFQATT and SNEGSKA (reference sequence). V was cut by 6 bases and J by 8 bases, with 22 bases left in between. CDR3 size: 14 residues.